These T cell receptor beta chains were read from a single sample in a study of graft-versus-host responses after intestinal transplantation. No antigen has been identified for these receptors. Using immunoSEQ multiplex PCR, the repertoire was profiled, and TCRdb retains in-frame clones only, with some absent. The sample includes approximately 90,000 clones, 88% of them seen just once. The sequenced sample was unstimulated CD4+ T cells sorted from spleen or lymph node cells, obtained before transplant. The source is a human donor who was the organ donor for an intestinal transplant. Both conserved end residues are part of each CDR3. The order of the fields is CDR3 protein, CDR3 DNA, J gene, D gene, V gene, clone size. A D gene is named only where the DNA matches it firmly. Size is stated for part of the rows, as once, few or many counts, or as a class when the clone is expanded.

CDR3: CASSFRGDPGYTF
DNA: TGCGCCAGCAGCTTTAGAGGCGACCCAGGCTACACCTTC
J: TRBJ1-2
D: .
V: TRBV5-1
size: .

CDR3: CASSHHRGPNNEQFF
DNA: TGTGCCAGCAGCCACCACAGGGGCCCCAACAATGAGCAGTTCTTC
J: TRBJ2-1
D: TRBD1
V: TRBV11-3
size: .

CDR3: CASYIEQGKYEQYF
DNA: TGTGCCAGCTATATCGAACAGGGGAAGTACGAGCAGTACTTC
J: TRBJ2-7
D: TRBD1
V: TRBV2
size: .

CDR3: CASSPAGNEQFF
DNA: TGTGCCAGCAGCCCAGCGGGGAATGAGCAGTTCTTC
J: TRBJ2-1
D: TRBD2
V: TRBV7-6
size: .

CDR3: CASSTNHAGEQPQHF
DNA: TGTGCCAGCAGTACGAATCATGCAGGGGAACAGCCCCAGCATTTT
J: TRBJ1-5
D: .
V: TRBV28
size: .

CDR3: CASSFGRGGYEQYF
DNA: TGTGCCAGCAGCTTTGGCCGGGGGGGCTACGAGCAGTACTTC
J: TRBJ2-7
D: TRBD2
V: TRBV11-2
size: once

CDR3: CASRPGSLNTEAFF
DNA: TGTGCCAGCAGGCCCGGGAGCCTGAACACTGAAGCTTTCTTT
J: TRBJ1-1
D: .
V: TRBV2
size: .

CDR3: CASSLRVAGVSYNEQFF
DNA: TGTGCCAGCAGCTTACGGGTGGCGGGTGTCTCCTACAATGAGCAGTTCTTC
J: TRBJ2-1
D: .
V: TRBV11-2
size: .

CDR3: CASSLGSVTNYGYTF
DNA: TGTGCCAGCAGCTTGGGTTCAGTAACTAACTATGGCTACACCTTC
J: TRBJ1-2
D: .
V: TRBV5-5
size: .

CDR3: CASSSRTDNSGNTIYF
DNA: TGTGCCAGCAGCTCCCGGACAGACAACTCTGGAAACACCATATATTTT
J: TRBJ1-3
D: .
V: TRBV13
size: .

CDR3: CASSEAIGSTGEKLFF
DNA: TGTGCCAGCAGTGAAGCGATAGGCAGCACCGGAGAGAAACTGTTTTTT
J: TRBJ1-4
D: .
V: TRBV6-1
size: .

CDR3: CAISVLAGVSYEQYF
DNA: TGTGCCATCAGTGTTCTAGCGGGGGTATCCTACGAGCAGTACTTC
J: TRBJ2-7
D: TRBD2
V: TRBV10-3
size: .

CDR3: CSVVTGQETQYF
DNA: TGCAGCGTTGTGACAGGGCAAGAGACCCAGTACTTC
J: TRBJ2-5
D: TRBD1
V: TRBV29-1
size: .

CDR3: CSASYSYEQYF
DNA: TGCAGTGCTAGTTACAGTTACGAGCAGTACTTC
J: TRBJ2-7
D: .
V: TRBV20-1
size: .

CDR3: CSVETLAGGLYEQYF
DNA: TGCAGCGTTGAAACCCTAGCGGGAGGGCTCTACGAGCAGTACTTC
J: TRBJ2-7
D: TRBD2
V: TRBV29-1
size: few

CDR3: CASSHPWRGENHEQFF
DNA: TGTGCCAGCAGTCACCCCTGGAGGGGTGAGAATCATGAGCAGTTCTTC
J: TRBJ2-1
D: .
V: TRBV2
size: .

CDR3: CASSLRILAGNRDEQFF
DNA: TGTGCCAGCAGCTTGAGGATCCTAGCGGGGAACAGGGATGAGCAGTTCTTC
J: TRBJ2-1
D: TRBD2
V: TRBV5-4
size: .

CDR3: CASSLVARFVAGELFF
DNA: TGTGCCAGCAGCTTAGTTGCCCGGTTCGTCGCCGGGGAGCTGTTTTTT
J: TRBJ2-2
D: .
V: TRBV7-6
size: .

CDR3: CASSSRRRQETQYF
DNA: TGTGCCAGCAGTTCGAGAAGGCGGCAAGAGACCCAGTACTTC
J: TRBJ2-5
D: .
V: TRBV6-1
size: .

CDR3: CASSLRTDTGELFF
DNA: TGTGCCAGCAGCCTACGGACAGACACCGGGGAGCTGTTTTTT
J: TRBJ2-2
D: .
V: TRBV9
size: once

CDR3: CASSLEGTSGARGYNEQFF
DNA: TGCGCCAGCAGCTTGGAGGGGACTAGCGGGGCTCGGGGGTACAATGAGCAGTTCTTC
J: TRBJ2-1
D: TRBD2
V: TRBV5-1
size: .

CDR3: CASSTHRGPGNIQYF
DNA: TGTGCCAGCAGCACCCACAGGGGGCCGGGAAACATTCAGTACTTC
J: TRBJ2-4
D: TRBD1
V: TRBV6-5
size: .

CDR3: CASSSHGQNNEQFF
DNA: TGTGCCAGCAGTTCCCACGGACAGAACAATGAGCAGTTCTTC
J: TRBJ2-1
D: .
V: TRBV6-6
size: .

CDR3: CSAPRLAGLYF
DNA: TGCAGTGCTCCCCGACTAGCGGGGCTGTATTTT
J: TRBJ2-3
D: TRBD2
V: TRBV20-1
size: .

CDR3: CASSLGTGESYEQYF
DNA: TGCGCCAGCAGCTTGGGGACAGGGGAGAGTTACGAGCAGTACTTC
J: TRBJ2-7
D: TRBD1
V: TRBV5-1
size: .

CDR3: CASGLVSRPGKLFF
DNA: TGTGCTAGTGGTTTGGTAAGCAGACCGGGGAAGCTGTTTTTT
J: TRBJ2-2
D: .
V: TRBV12-5
size: .

CDR3: CASSFPGGGTGELFF
DNA: TGTGCCAGCAGCTTTCCGGGGGGTGGCACCGGGGAGCTGTTTTTT
J: TRBJ2-2
D: TRBD2
V: TRBV5-4
size: .

CDR3: CASSTWESTYEQYF
DNA: TGTGCCAGCAGCACCTGGGAGAGCACCTACGAGCAGTACTTC
J: TRBJ2-7
D: .
V: TRBV7-2
size: .

CDR3: CASSLGGASGVSYEQYF
DNA: TGTGCCAGCAGCTTAGGCGGGGCTAGCGGGGTCTCCTACGAGCAGTACTTC
J: TRBJ2-7
D: TRBD2
V: TRBV11-3
size: .

CDR3: CSVEVGQTGNTIYF
DNA: TGCAGCGTTGAAGTTGGACAGACTGGAAACACCATATATTTT
J: TRBJ1-3
D: .
V: TRBV29-1
size: many

CDR3: CASSLGRTREAFF
DNA: TGTGCCAGCTCTCTGGGGAGGACCCGTGAAGCTTTCTTT
J: TRBJ1-1
D: .
V: TRBV18
size: .

CDR3: CASSQTPGHPLQYF
DNA: TGTGCCAGCAGCCAGACACCGGGACACCCGTTACAGTACTTC
J: TRBJ2-4
D: .
V: TRBV11-3
size: .

CDR3: CASSRGQGANYGYTF
DNA: TGTGCCAGCAGCCGGGGGCAGGGGGCTAACTATGGCTACACCTTC
J: TRBJ1-2
D: TRBD1
V: TRBV28
size: .

CDR3: CATSRYTGELFF
DNA: TGTGCCACCAGCAGATATACCGGGGAGCTGTTTTTT
J: TRBJ2-2
D: .
V: TRBV15
size: .

CDR3: CASSRVYVGNEKLFF
DNA: TGTGCCAGCAGTCGGGTTTATGTAGGAAATGAAAAACTGTTTTTT
J: TRBJ1-4
D: .
V: TRBV6-1
size: .

CDR3: CASSGLNYEQYF
DNA: TGTGCCAGCAGTGGCCTGAACTACGAGCAGTACTTC
J: TRBJ2-7
D: .
V: TRBV28
size: .

CDR3: CAWSVLLRGSPEAFF
DNA: TGTGCCTGGAGTGTACTGCTTAGGGGGTCGCCTGAAGCTTTCTTT
J: TRBJ1-1
D: .
V: TRBV30
size: .

CDR3: CATSSPRGEGTYEQYF
DNA: TGTGCCACCAGCAGCCCCCGGGGGGAGGGGACCTACGAGCAGTACTTC
J: TRBJ2-7
D: TRBD2
V: TRBV15
size: .

CDR3: CASSVGTGGDTQYF
DNA: TGTGCCAGCAGCGTAGGGACTGGCGGGGATACGCAGTATTTT
J: TRBJ2-3
D: .
V: TRBV9
size: .

CDR3: CAISESNRGNFSYGYTF
DNA: TGTGCCATCAGTGAGTCGAACAGGGGCAATTTTAGCTATGGCTACACCTTC
J: TRBJ1-2
D: TRBD1
V: TRBV10-3
size: .

CDR3: CASSPRQGETQYF
DNA: TGTGCCAGCAGCCCCCGACAGGGGGAGACCCAGTACTTC
J: TRBJ2-5
D: TRBD1
V: TRBV7-9
size: .

CDR3: CASSLSTGAGDPYGYTF
DNA: TGTGCCAGCAGCTTAAGTACCGGCGCAGGTGACCCCTATGGCTACACCTTC
J: TRBJ1-2
D: .
V: TRBV7-6
size: .

CDR3: CASRRSDNEQFF
DNA: TGTGCCAGCAGGCGGTCTGACAATGAGCAGTTCTTC
J: TRBJ2-1
D: .
V: TRBV7-9
size: .

CDR3: CASQVEGGDTQYF
DNA: TGCGCCAGCCAAGTGGAGGGCGGAGATACGCAGTATTTT
J: TRBJ2-3
D: .
V: TRBV5-1
size: .

CDR3: CATSRAVAGGSDNEQFF
DNA: TGTGCCACCAGCAGAGCTGTTGCGGGAGGGTCCGACAATGAGCAGTTCTTC
J: TRBJ2-1
D: TRBD2
V: TRBV15
size: .

CDR3: CAGSTSTDTQYF
DNA: TGTGCCGGGTCGACTAGCACAGATACGCAGTATTTT
J: TRBJ2-3
D: .
V: TRBV2
size: once

CDR3: CASSRSSGTYEQYF
DNA: TGTGCCAGCTCACGTTCTAGCGGGACCTACGAGCAGTACTTC
J: TRBJ2-7
D: TRBD2
V: TRBV18
size: .

CDR3: CASSLRQGGEPLHF
DNA: TGCGCCAGCAGCCTGAGGCAGGGTGGAGAACCCCTCCACTTT
J: TRBJ1-6
D: .
V: TRBV4-1
size: .